This TCR beta chain was identified in a study of blood T cell repertoires in COVID-19. Original data processing: By means of reference gene primer amplification, nucleated cell counts were estimated. Generated by immunoSEQ multiplex PCR, the TCRdb table keeps only in-frame clones and is missing some. D and trimming were read from the DNA, whereas the V and J calls and clone size are those reported in that table. Of about 160,000 clones listed, around 86% are singletons. The germline CDR1 and CDR2 sequences are SQVTM and ANQGSEA. Trimming shortened V by 4 bases and J by 6 bases, and 19 bases separated the two germline ends. The CDR3 sequence is 15 residues long.

This clonotype was sampled from a man aged 55 to 69 with COVID-19, enrolled during active disease. The chain has TRBV29-1 and TRBJ1-5; D unresolved. The sample was peripheral blood. This CDR3 reads CSVGAGSGYGQPQHF. Written as DNA, the CDR3 is TGCAGCGTTGGAGCGGGGTCGGGGTACGGTCAGCCCCAGCATTTT.